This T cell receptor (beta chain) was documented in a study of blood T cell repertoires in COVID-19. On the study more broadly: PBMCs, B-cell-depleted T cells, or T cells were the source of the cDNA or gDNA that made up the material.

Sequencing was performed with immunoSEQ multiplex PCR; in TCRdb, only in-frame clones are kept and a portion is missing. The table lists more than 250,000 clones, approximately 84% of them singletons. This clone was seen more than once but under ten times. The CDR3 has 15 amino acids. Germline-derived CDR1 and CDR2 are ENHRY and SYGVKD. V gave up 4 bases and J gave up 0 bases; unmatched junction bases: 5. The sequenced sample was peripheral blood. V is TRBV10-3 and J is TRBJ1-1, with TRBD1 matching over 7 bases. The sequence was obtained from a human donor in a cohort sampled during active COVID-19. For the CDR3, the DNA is TGTGCCATCAGTGGGGACAGTGGAATGAACACTGAAGCTTTCTTT. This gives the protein CAISGDSGMNTEAFF.